Detailed here is one TCR beta chain. TCRdb's table, derived via immunoSEQ multiplex PCR, lists solely in-frame clones and lacks some. Among fewer than 350,000 clones listed, approximately 86% were seen once. The data belong to a study of blood T cell repertoires in COVID-19. Enrollment of patients from Seattle took place during active infection, with longitudinal follow-up. Trimming took 6 bases from V and 5 from J, leaving 13 bases between them. From germline, CDR1 is MNHNY and CDR2 SVGAGI (reference sequence). This CDR3 comprises 13 residues. Sequences were obtained from peripheral blood. The TCR sequence derives from a man under 40 with COVID-19, enrolled during active disease. V usage is TRBV6-6 and J usage is TRBJ1-2; tentative D call: TRBD1 (6 bases). The CDR3 nucleotides read TGTGCCAGCAGCCCGGGACACGGGTATGGCTACACCTTC. This sequence encodes CASSPGHGYGYTF.